This TCR beta chain was identified in a study of blood T cell repertoires in COVID-19 (TCRdb year 2020). General notes on the study: The collaborator samples originated in the United States, Italy and Spain and spanned the acute and convalescent phases of COVID-19. The material from the prospective study consisted of cDNA or gDNA derived from T cells, B-cell-depleted T cells, or PBMCs. The dataset comprised deeply sampled blood TCRbeta repertoires from subjects exposed to, actively infected with, or recovered from COVID-19. The repertoires were released in a freely available public database meant as a resource for research on the immune response to SARS-CoV-2. Samples were obtained from the ongoing ImmuneRACE study (first 160 participants) and from about 1,300 subjects provided by 6 global collaborators. The sample metadata nearly always contained a de-identified subject ID, COVID-19 status, age in years and sex. Where available, HLA class I and class II types were taken from metadata supplied by the sample provider and were not determined by assay-based typing. The full study reports these points: The quantity of clinical and demographic metadata differed by source and by participant and was supplied without curation.

The immunoSEQ Assay, a bias-controlled multiplex PCR, was used to amplify TCRbeta CDR3 regions from genomic DNA. The source study handled its data this way. The number of nucleated cells in each sample was estimated by amplification of reference gene primers within the assay. To quantify the absolute abundance of each unique TCRbeta CDR3 rearrangement, sequence reads were collapsed and filtered. For each sample, productive Simpson clonality was calculated as the square root of Simpson's diversity index across productive rearrangements. TCRdb holds this immuneACCESS table with in-frame rearrangements only. Some clones are missing; in checked studies, unresolved V genes explain under half, and the rest has no known cause. For V, J and clone size, that table is used; D and trimming come from the DNA. Across this sample there are about 200,000 clones, with more than 75% seen only once. The ten largest make up 6.2% of the sample.

Regarding this clone: The clone's antigen remains unknown. No base-level quality is on record; no much larger clone is a single base apart.

Another Seattle source contributed samples from volunteer blood donors who had recovered from COVID-19. The collaborating institutions used their own protocols to collect whole blood in K2EDTA tubes. Collaborator samples were shipped for TCRbeta analysis as frozen whole blood, isolated PBMCs, or DNA extracted from either sample type. Sequences were obtained from peripheral blood. The source is a man aged 55-75 years who had recovered from COVID-19.

The sequenced DNA is TGTGCCAGCAGTGAGCAAGCGGGGGCCTCTGGGGCCAACGTCCTGACTTTC. Protein translation: CASSEQAGASGANVLTF. Here the chain combines TRBV2 and TRBJ2-6, with TRBD2 matching 8 junction bases. From its cysteine to its phenylalanine, the CDR3 spans 17 amino acids. Only the CDR3 portion is preserved as DNA: 51 bases, with reading frame beginning at the first base. The germline V gene supplies CDR1 SNHLY and CDR2 FYNNEI. V is pruned by 3 bases and J by 0 bases, leaving 4 bases of the junction without a gene match.